One and the same sample provided the 29 T cell receptor beta chains below, sequenced in a study of shared clonotypes between healthy human individuals (TCRdb year 2020). CD8 naive samples were obtained by positive selection for CCR7 among CD45RO-negative cells, yielding a CD45RA+CCR7+ population from which TemRA cells were excluded. Library method: the immunoSEQ multiplex PCR assay. TCRdb stores this immuneACCESS table with in-frame sequences only. Part of the clones is absent; in the studies checked, under half of the shortfall reflects unresolved V genes, and no reason is known for the rest. The sample profile shows about 800,000 clones; about 96% of them were found once. Of the sample, less than 0.25% is held by the ten largest clones. Sequencing was performed on naive CD8+ T cells sorted from blood. Per the publication, the cell subset or site label means: CD45RA+CCR7+. These receptors were collected from a man aged 25-40 years in good health.

This chain links TRBV27 with TRBJ1-5; weak D call: TRBD1 (6 bases). Germline V lookup: CDR1 MNHEY, CDR2 SMNVEV (reference sequence). This CDR3 region has 14 residues. V was clipped by 5 bases and J by 3 bases, with 11 bases between them. Here the CDR3 reads CASSSGQINQPQHF. The CDR3 DNA reads TGTGCCAGCAGTAGCGGACAGATCAATCAGCCCCAGCATTTT.

This clone was detected once. The genes are TRBV7-9 and TRBJ1-5, with D possibly being TRBD1 (6 bases). CDR3 length equals 15 residues. CDR1 and CDR2 from the germline V gene are SEHNR and FQNEAQ (reference sequence). V was trimmed by 0 bases and J by 4 bases, leaving 10 bases between them. Here the CDR3 reads CASSLAGTKNQPQHF. CDR3 sequence (DNA): TGTGCCAGCAGCTTAGCCGGGACAAAGAATCAGCCCCAGCATTTT.

This sequence joins TRBV2 and TRBJ2-1, with 14 bases lining up with TRBD2. CDR1 is SNHLY, CDR2 FYNNEI, per germline. The junction had 12 bases not matched to a gene; V was cut back by 6 bases and J by 2 bases. The CDR3 length is 19 residues. CDR3 DNA sequence: TGTGCCAGCAGGGAGACTAGCGGGAGGGCCGGAGGGACCTACAATGAGCAGTTCTTC. This codes for CASRETSGRAGGTYNEQFF.

The rearrangement links TRBV5-4 to TRBJ1-1; D gene unclear. CDR3 length: 13 residues. Trimming removed 4 bases at V and 4 bases at J, with 11 bases between. The V gene's germline CDR1 is SGHNT and CDR2 YYREEE (reference sequence). The CDR3 bases are TGTGCCAGCAGCCGAACTTTCGGCACTGAAGCTTTCTTT. Translation gives CASSRTFGTEAFF.

This clone was observed a handful of times. Distinct nucleotide sequences in the sample also encode this CDR3. J is TRBJ1-3 and V is TRBV7-9; the D is unclear. The V end was cut by 1 base, the J end by 4 bases, with 2 bases between. This CDR3 has 12 amino acids. The germline gives CDR1 SEHNR, CDR2 FQNEAQ (reference sequence). The CDR3 protein is CASSLGGNTIYF. The DNA for the CDR3 is TGTGCCAGCAGCTTAGGGGGAAACACCATATATTTT.

This clone has a single count. The rearrangement links TRBV6-6 to TRBJ2-1; possible D gene TRBD1, 6 bases. This CDR3 is 14 amino acids long. Germline values: CDR1 MNHNY, CDR2 SVGAGI (reference sequence). Trimming cost V 10 bases and J 7 bases, with 20 bases left between them. This CDR3 is CATITGPNTNEQFF. The CDR3 nucleotides are TGTGCCACCATTACAGGGCCCAATACAAATGAGCAGTTCTTC.

The chain joins TRBV5-1 to TRBJ2-7; 7 nucleotides agree with TRBD2. Looked up from germline, CDR1 is SGHRS and CDR2 is YFSETQ. The J segment lost 1 base and the V segment lost 4 bases, leaving 5 bases of the junction unmatched. There are 14 residues in the CDR3. The CDR3 DNA is TGCGCCAGCAGCGCGGGGGACGGGTCCTACGAGCAGTACTTC. It translates to CASSAGDGSYEQYF. Filled out from reference TRBV5-1 and TRBJ2-7, the complete variable domain reads KAGVTQTPRYLIKTRGQQVTLSCSPISGHRSVSWYQQTPGQGLQFLFEYFSETQRNKGNFPGRFSGRQFSNSRSEMNVSTLELGDSALYLCASSAGDGSYEQYFGPGTRLTVT.

The CDR3 sequence: CASSFAIRGANFYEQYF. As DNA, the CDR3 is TGTGCCAGCAGCTTCGCGATCAGGGGCGCGAACTTCTACGAGCAGTACTTC. The gene calls are TRBV7-9 and TRBJ2-7, with a possible D match to TRBD1 (6 bases). Trimming removed 3 bases at V and 3 bases at J, with 21 bases between. The CDR3 covers 17 residues. Germline CDR1 and CDR2: SEHNR and FQNEAQ (reference sequence).

CDR3 region: CASSPSHGAYGYTF. The CDR3 coding sequence is TGTGCCAGCAGCCCCTCCCACGGAGCCTATGGCTACACCTTC. V is TRBV7-9 and J is TRBJ1-2, with D unclear. The germline V and J ends were trimmed by 5 bases and 4 bases, with 14 bases remaining between them. The CDR3 totals 14 residues. CDR1 and CDR2 (germline): SEHNR, FQNEAQ (reference sequence).

V usage is TRBV5-1 and J usage is TRBJ1-1, with a tentative D call TRBD1 (5 bases). Germline V gives CDR1 SGHRS, CDR2 YFSETQ. The CDR3 totals 15 residues. Trimming removed 1 base from V and 3 bases from J, with 13 bases in between. In nucleotides, the CDR3 is TGCGCCAGCAGCTTGCGCGTCGGAGGGGACACTGAAGCTTTCTTT. As protein: CASSLRVGGDTEAFF. Using reference TRBV5-1 and TRBJ1-1 for the parts outside the CDR3, the full variable domain is KAGVTQTPRYLIKTRGQQVTLSCSPISGHRSVSWYQQTPGQGLQFLFEYFSETQRNKGNFPGRFSGRQFSNSRSEMNVSTLELGDSALYLCASSLRVGGDTEAFFGQGTRLTVV.

This sequence joins TRBV7-9 and TRBJ2-5; D gene uncertain. The germline CDR1 and CDR2 sequences are SEHNR and FQNEAQ (reference sequence). Trimming left V 5 bases short and J 2 bases short, with 15 bases between. The CDR3 is made up of 15 amino acids. CDR3 sequence (DNA): TGTGCCAGCAGCCATTTGGCCAGCCCGCAAGAGACCCAGTACTTC. Translated, it gives CASSHLASPQETQYF.

The V gene is TRBV11-3, the J gene TRBJ2-1; D unresolved. This CDR3 comprises 14 residues. Trimming cost V 5 bases and J 9 bases, with 17 bases left between them. CDR1 SGHNT and CDR2 YENEEA come from the germline V gene. The CDR3: CASSLRGSPAEQFF. The CDR3 nucleotides read TGTGCCAGCAGCCTTCGAGGAAGTCCTGCTGAGCAGTTCTTC. Full variable domain (outside the CDR3, taken from reference TRBV11-3 and TRBJ2-1): EAGVVQSPRYKIIEKKQPVAFWCNPISGHNTLYWYLQNLGQGPELLIRYENEEAVDDSQLPKDRFSAERLKGVDSTLKIQPAELGDSAVYLCASSLRGSPAEQFFGPGTRLTVL.

The chain couples TRBV5-6 to TRBJ2-2; TRBD1 agrees at 10 bases. The CDR3 sequence is 14 residues long. V lost 7 bases, J lost 3 bases, and 3 bases stayed unmatched. The germline V gene has CDR1 SGHDT and CDR2 YYEEEE. The CDR3 nucleotides read TGTGCCAGCCGACAGGGGGCGGACACCGGGGAGCTGTTTTTT. This translates into CASRQGADTGELFF.

The rearrangement links TRBV4-1 to TRBJ2-5; D is unclear. CDR1 and CDR2 (germline): MGHRA, YSYEKL. The CDR3 is made up of 16 amino acids. V lost 6 bases and J 2 bases, leaving 19 bases between the germline ends. This chain's CDR3 is CASSHKSNDGQETQYF. The DNA for the CDR3 is TGCGCCAGCAGTCACAAAAGCAACGATGGACAAGAGACCCAGTACTTC.

The chain combines TRBV27 with TRBJ2-5, with 7 bases fitting TRBD2. There are 17 residues in the CDR3. Germline trimming cut 2 bases from V and 0 bases from J; bases unmatched to any gene: 9. Germline V gives CDR1 MNHEY, CDR2 SMNVEV (reference sequence). CDR3 in amino acids: CASSLVRSGLYQETQYF. CDR3 nucleotides: TGTGCCAGCAGTTTAGTGCGTAGCGGGCTTTACCAAGAGACCCAGTACTTC.

This sequence joins TRBV4-3 and TRBJ1-2; D may be TRBD1 (6 bases). The CDR3 spans 14 residues. Trimming left V 2 bases short and J 2 bases short, with 9 bases between. Germline CDR1 reads LGHNA; CDR2 reads YSLEER. The CDR3 coding sequence is TGCGCCAGCAGCCAATCAGGACAGAACTATGGCTACACCTTC. This encodes CASSQSGQNYGYTF.

This chain uses TRBV6-1 with TRBJ2-5, with TRBD2 identical over 8 bases. V was pared by 0 bases and J by 2 bases, with 8 bases of the junction left unmatched. CDR3 length: 17 residues. The germline V gene encodes CDR1 MNHNS and CDR2 SASEGT. CDR3 residues: CASSEALLAGLQETQYF. CDR3 DNA sequence: TGTGCCAGCAGTGAAGCGTTGCTAGCGGGCCTACAAGAGACCCAGTACTTC.

V is TRBV27 and J is TRBJ2-7; possibly TRBD1 or TRBD2 for D (5 bases each). V shed 9 bases and J shed 3 bases, with 21 bases lying between them. Looked up from germline, CDR1 is MNHEY and CDR2 is SMNVEV (reference sequence). This CDR3 contains 15 residues. CDR3 sequence (DNA): TGTGCCAGTAAACGGGGCGGCGATCATCTCTACGAGCAGTACTTC. Translation: CASKRGGDHLYEQYF.

This clone was recorded once. This chain joins TRBV5-4 and TRBJ1-4, with 10 bases that match TRBD1. The CDR3 loop spans 17 amino acids. Germline assignment: CDR1 SGHNT and CDR2 YYREEE (reference sequence). The V gene end was trimmed by 5 bases and the J gene end by 4 bases; junction bases not matched to a gene: 11. CDR3 coding DNA: TGTGCCAGCAGTGACGCCCGGGACAGGGGTTTTAATGAAAAACTGTTTTTT. Amino acid sequence: CASSDARDRGFNEKLFF.

The J gene is TRBJ2-1, the V gene TRBV4-3; D is perhaps TRBD2 (6 bases). Germline loops: CDR1 LGHNA, CDR2 YSLEER. The CDR3 runs 18 residues. V was pared by 0 bases and J by 2 bases, with 17 bases between. The CDR3 DNA reads TGCGCCAGCAGCCAAGATACGAGCGGGCCCGGGCCCTACAATGAGCAGTTCTTC. Protein product: CASSQDTSGPGPYNEQFF.

CDR3 sequence reads: CASSRLSVQSPSGANVLTF. CDR3 sequence (DNA): TGTGCCAGCTCACGATTGTCCGTCCAATCCCCATCTGGGGCCAACGTCCTGACTTTC. The chain recombines TRBV18 with TRBJ2-6; D not certain. The CDR3 covers 19 residues. CDR1 is KGHSH and CDR2 is LQKENI in the germline V gene. V lost 4 bases and J lost 1, with 20 bases in between.

The V gene is TRBV7-9, the J gene TRBJ1-1; 7 bases match TRBD1. This CDR3 region has 14 residues. The germline CDR1 and CDR2 sequences are SEHNR and FQNEAQ (reference sequence). V trimming: 3 bases; J trimming: 2 bases; junction bases outside the gene matches: 3. Here the CDR3 reads CASSLTGPNTEAFF. The CDR3 DNA sequence: TGTGCCAGCAGCTTGACAGGGCCAAACACTGAAGCTTTCTTT. Drawing the rest from reference TRBV7-9 and TRBJ1-1, the complete variable domain is DTGVSQNPRHKITKRGQNVTFRCDPISEHNRLYWYRQTLGQGPEFLTYFQNEAQLEKSRLLSDRFSAERPKGSFSTLEIQRTEQGDSAMYLCASSLTGPNTEAFFGQGTRLTVV.

The chain joins TRBV7-9 to TRBJ2-1; tentatively, D is TRBD1 (5 bases). Trimming left V 5 bases short and J 0 bases short, with 17 bases between. The CDR3 is made up of 17 amino acids. Germline V gene data show CDR1 as SEHNR and CDR2 as FQNEAQ (reference sequence). CDR3 loop: CASSPGTRGSSYNEQFF. Written as DNA, the CDR3 is TGTGCCAGCAGCCCAGGAACAAGGGGCAGCTCCTACAATGAGCAGTTCTTC. The complete variable domain, with remaining parts taken from reference TRBV7-9 and TRBJ2-1, reads DTGVSQNPRHKITKRGQNVTFRCDPISEHNRLYWYRQTLGQGPEFLTYFQNEAQLEKSRLLSDRFSAERPKGSFSTLEIQRTEQGDSAMYLCASSPGTRGSSYNEQFFGPGTRLTVL.

The CDR3 loop reads CASSFRTGKFYEQYF. DNA of the CDR3: TGTGCCAGCAGTTTTAGGACAGGAAAGTTCTACGAGCAGTACTTC. The chain has TRBV28 and TRBJ2-7; 7 bases agree with TRBD1. The J segment lost 3 bases and the V segment lost 3 bases, leaving 8 bases of the junction unmatched. The germline V gene encodes CDR1 MDHEN and CDR2 SYDVKM. This CDR3 has 15 residues. The full variable domain, with the rest looked up from reference TRBV28 and TRBJ2-7, is DVKVTQSSRYLVKRTGEKVFLECVQDMDHENMFWYRQDPGLGLRLIYFSYDVKMKEKGDIPEGYSVSREKKERFSLILESASTNQTSMYLCASSFRTGKFYEQYFGPGTRLTVT.

The chain has TRBV6-5 and TRBJ2-1; D uncertain. The CDR3 loop spans 14 amino acids. Deletions cut 0 bases from V and 6 bases from J, with 9 bases between. Germline CDR1 and CDR2: MNHEY and SVGAGI. The CDR3 spells CASSYSEQLNEQFF. CDR3 DNA sequence: TGTGCCAGCAGTTACTCGGAGCAGCTCAATGAGCAGTTCTTC.

The chain links TRBV11-2 to TRBJ2-7; D unclear. The V gene's germline CDR1 is SGHAT and CDR2 FQNNGV. V lost 5 bases, J lost 2 bases, and 16 bases lay in between. This CDR3 comprises 15 residues. The CDR3 loop reads CASSRTQTFAYEQYF. CDR3 nucleotide sequence: TGTGCCAGCAGCCGAACGCAAACTTTTGCCTACGAGCAGTACTTC. Full variable domain (rest looked up from reference TRBV11-2 and TRBJ2-7): EAGVAQSPRYKIIEKRQSVAFWCNPISGHATLYWYQQILGQGPKLLIQFQNNGVVDDSQLPKDRFSAERLKGVDSTLKIQPAKLEDSAVYLCASSRTQTFAYEQYFGPGTRLTVT.

The rearrangement uses TRBV29-1 and TRBJ2-1; TRBD2 aligns across 10 bases. The J segment lost 4 bases and the V segment lost 7 bases, leaving 4 bases of the junction unmatched. This CDR3 has 13 residues. Germline V lookup: CDR1 SQVTM, CDR2 ANQGSEA. The CDR3 sequence: CSAILAGYNEQFF. The CDR3 nucleotides are TGCAGCGCTATACTAGCGGGATACAATGAGCAGTTCTTC.

This clone was observed once. The genes are TRBV11-2 and TRBJ2-7; 9 bases are a match to TRBD1. Germline trimming cut 5 bases from V and 3 bases from J; bases unmatched to any gene: 8. The CDR3 totals 15 residues. Germline CDR1 SGHAT, CDR2 FQNNGV. CDR3 residues: CASSVEQGAYYEQYF. Written as DNA, the CDR3 is TGTGCCAGCAGCGTTGAACAGGGGGCATACTACGAGCAGTACTTC.

The J gene is TRBJ1-5, the V gene TRBV18; D ambiguous. The germline V and J ends were trimmed by 3 bases and 0 bases, with 12 bases remaining between them. In germline, CDR1 is KGHSH, CDR2 LQKENI. The CDR3 has 16 residues. The CDR3: CASSPLGRDSNQPQHF. The CDR3 nucleotides read TGTGCCAGCTCACCCCTCGGTAGAGATAGCAATCAGCCCCAGCATTTT.